These T cell receptor beta chains were read from a single sample in a study of blood T cell repertoires in COVID-19. Assay: immunoSEQ multiplex PCR; the TCRdb copy retains only in-frame clones and omits some. In the table there are under 300,000 clones, roughly four fifths of which are singletons. The sequencing input was peripheral blood. These TCRs come from a woman aged 50 to 60 who had recovered from COVID-19. CDR3s include the opening cysteine and the closing phenylalanine or tryptophan. A D gene is named only where the DNA matches it firmly. Part of the rows lack a size; the others show once, few, many or a class for expanded clones.

CDR3: CASSLDSSGNAYEQYF
DNA: TGCGCCAGCAGCTTGGATAGTAGCGGGAACGCCTACGAGCAGTACTTC
D: TRBD2
size: .
V: TRBV5-1
J: TRBJ2-7

CDR3: CASSLDRGRETQYF
DNA: TGTGCCAGCAGCCTAGACAGGGGGAGAGAGACCCAGTACTTC
D: TRBD1
size: few
V: TRBV11-2
J: TRBJ2-5

CDR3: CASSYDGNGYTF
DNA: TGTGCCAGCAGTTACGACGGGAATGGCTACACCTTC
D: .
size: .
V: TRBV6-5
J: TRBJ1-2

CDR3: CASSDRDRGPNTEAFF
DNA: TGTGCCAGCAGTGACCGGGACAGGGGCCCGAACACTGAAGCTTTCTTT
D: TRBD1
size: .
V: TRBV6-1
J: TRBJ1-1

CDR3: CATSPIQFSGANVLTF
DNA: TGTGCCACCAGCCCAATACAGTTCTCTGGGGCCAACGTCCTGACTTTC
D: .
size: .
V: TRBV15
J: TRBJ2-6

CDR3: CASSPRGTLGETQYF
DNA: TGTGCCAGCAGCCCCCGAGGCACCCTCGGGGAGACCCAGTACTTC
D: .
size: .
V: TRBV5-6
J: TRBJ2-5

CDR3: CASSPDRGRYNEQFF
DNA: TGTGCCAGCAGCCCGGACAGGGGGCGGTACAATGAGCAGTTCTTC
D: TRBD1
size: .
V: TRBV7-2
J: TRBJ2-1

CDR3: CASSLAGSTTGELFF
DNA: TGCGCCAGCAGCTTGGCGGGTAGCACAACCGGGGAGCTGTTTTTT
D: .
size: .
V: TRBV5-1
J: TRBJ2-2

CDR3: CASRGPWDSLSYEQYF
DNA: TGTGCCAGCAGAGGACCTTGGGACAGCCTCTCCTACGAGCAGTACTTC
D: TRBD1
size: .
V: TRBV27
J: TRBJ2-7

CDR3: CASSIGGSVDTQYF
DNA: TGTGCCAGTAGTATAGGAGGTAGCGTAGATACGCAGTATTTT
D: .
size: few
V: TRBV19
J: TRBJ2-3

CDR3: CASSLQPRVGAPYEQYF
DNA: TGTGCCAGTAGTCTCCAACCAAGAGTGGGAGCCCCCTACGAGCAGTACTTC
D: .
size: .
V: TRBV19
J: TRBJ2-7

CDR3: CASTRDRGTQPQHF
DNA: TGTGCCAGTACTAGGGACAGGGGAACTCAGCCCCAGCATTTT
D: TRBD1
size: .
V: TRBV19
J: TRBJ1-5

CDR3: CASSLAAAALSYNEQFF
DNA: TGTGCCAGCAGCTTGGCAGCGGCCGCTCTCTCCTACAATGAGCAGTTCTTC
D: .
size: .
V: TRBV5-8
J: TRBJ2-1

CDR3: CASRGDFTDTQYF
DNA: TGTGCCAGCAGAGGGGACTTCACAGATACGCAGTATTTT
D: .
size: .
V: TRBV6-5
J: TRBJ2-3

CDR3: CASSYSTSGGGDTQYF
DNA: TGTGCCAGCAGTTACTCGACTAGCGGGGGGGGAGATACGCAGTATTTT
D: TRBD2
size: .
V: TRBV6-5
J: TRBJ2-3

CDR3: CAWSAQTGGYGYTF
DNA: TGTGCCTGGAGTGCCCAGACAGGGGGCTATGGCTACACCTTC
D: TRBD1
size: .
V: TRBV30
J: TRBJ1-2

CDR3: CASAPDQTRASYTF
DNA: TGTGCCAGCGCCCCCGACCAAACCAGGGCGAGCTACACCTTC
D: .
size: .
V: TRBV28
J: TRBJ1-2

CDR3: CASSPQPGNSSPLHF
DNA: TGTGCCAGCTCACCACAGCCAGGGAATAGTTCACCCCTCCACTTT
D: .
size: .
V: TRBV18
J: TRBJ1-6

CDR3: CASSDSSGYEQYF
DNA: TGTGCCAGCAGTGATTCTAGCGGCTACGAGCAGTACTTC
D: TRBD2
size: .
V: TRBV6-1
J: TRBJ2-7

CDR3: CASSFSSTDTQYF
DNA: TGTGCCAGCAGCTTTAGTTCCACAGATACGCAGTATTTT
D: .
size: .
V: TRBV7-3
J: TRBJ2-3

CDR3: CASTWARNTEAFF
DNA: TGTGCCAGCACTTGGGCCCGGAACACTGAAGCTTTCTTT
D: .
size: .
V: TRBV12-3/TRBV12-4
J: TRBJ1-1

CDR3: CASSRGTAGDYEQYF
DNA: TGTGCCAGCAGCAGAGGGACTGCCGGAGACTACGAGCAGTACTTC
D: .
size: .
V: TRBV28
J: TRBJ2-7

CDR3: CASRKDRGGSPQHF
DNA: TGTGCCAGCAGGAAAGACAGGGGAGGTAGCCCCCAGCATTTT
D: TRBD1
size: .
V: TRBV6-5
J: TRBJ1-5

CDR3: CASSGRDSLIYEQYF
DNA: TGTGCCAGTAGTGGCCGGGACAGTTTAATCTACGAGCAGTACTTC
D: TRBD1
size: .
V: TRBV19
J: TRBJ2-7

CDR3: CASSSNGGVYGYTF
DNA: TGTGCCAGCAGCTCGAACGGGGGTGTCTATGGCTACACCTTC
D: .
size: .
V: TRBV7-2
J: TRBJ1-2

CDR3: CASSPGQSSYNEQFF
DNA: TGTGCCAGCTCACCGGGACAGTCTTCCTACAATGAGCAGTTCTTC
D: TRBD1
size: .
V: TRBV18
J: TRBJ2-1

CDR3: CASSLGGGVDKGYTF
DNA: TGTGCCAGCAGCTTAGGAGGGGGTGTGGACAAAGGCTACACCTTC
D: .
size: .
V: TRBV7-2
J: TRBJ1-2

CDR3: CASAGTGGADTQYF
DNA: TGTGCCAGTGCCGGGACAGGGGGCGCGGATACGCAGTATTTT
D: TRBD1
size: .
V: TRBV19
J: TRBJ2-3

CDR3: CASSLFGGTSGNTIYF
DNA: TGTGCCAGCAGCTTATTCGGCGGTACCTCTGGAAACACCATATATTTT
D: .
size: .
V: TRBV7-3
J: TRBJ1-3

CDR3: CAISAPTGTSGGASYNEQFF
DNA: TGTGCCATCAGTGCGCCCACCGGGACTAGCGGGGGGGCCTCCTACAATGAGCAGTTCTTC
D: TRBD2
size: few
V: TRBV10-3
J: TRBJ2-1

CDR3: CASSQNREPTGELFF
DNA: TGCGCCAGCAGCCAAAACAGGGAACCCACCGGGGAGCTGTTTTTT
D: .
size: .
V: TRBV4-3
J: TRBJ2-2

CDR3: CASSRQGDTDTQYF
DNA: TGTGCCAGCAGTCGCCAGGGGGACACAGATACGCAGTATTTT
D: TRBD1
size: .
V: TRBV6-2/TRBV6-3
J: TRBJ2-3

CDR3: CASSLREGLAGPYNEQFF
DNA: TGTGCCAGCAGTTTAAGGGAAGGGCTAGCGGGACCATACAATGAGCAGTTCTTC
D: TRBD2
size: .
V: TRBV28
J: TRBJ2-1

CDR3: CATQMDRGGEQYF
DNA: TGTGCCACTCAGATGGACAGGGGTGGTGAGCAGTACTTC
D: TRBD1
size: .
V: TRBV10-3
J: TRBJ2-7

CDR3: CASSLGLAGGDEQFF
DNA: TGTGCCAGCAGCTTGGGACTAGCGGGGGGGGATGAGCAGTTCTTC
D: TRBD2
size: .
V: TRBV7-7
J: TRBJ2-1

CDR3: CSAPGTSGPTDTQYF
DNA: TGCAGCGCCCCTGGGACTAGCGGTCCCACAGATACGCAGTATTTT
D: TRBD2
size: few
V: TRBV29-1
J: TRBJ2-3

CDR3: CASSLQQGLAYEQYF
DNA: TGTGCCAGCAGTTTGCAACAGGGATTGGCTTACGAGCAGTACTTC
D: .
size: .
V: TRBV27
J: TRBJ2-7

CDR3: CASSPALDGYTF
DNA: TGTGCCAGCAGCCCCGCCTTAGATGGCTACACCTTC
D: .
size: once
V: TRBV28
J: TRBJ1-2

CDR3: CASSFGQGYEQYF
DNA: TGTGCCAGCAGCTTTGGACAGGGCTACGAGCAGTACTTC
D: TRBD1
size: .
V: TRBV11-1
J: TRBJ2-7

CDR3: CASSQVWTGVNYGYTF
DNA: TGCGCCAGCAGCCAAGTTTGGACAGGGGTTAACTATGGCTACACCTTC
D: TRBD1
size: .
V: TRBV4-3
J: TRBJ1-2

CDR3: CASSPGTGDVYGYTF
DNA: TGCGCCAGCAGCCCAGGGACAGGGGACGTCTATGGCTACACCTTC
D: TRBD1
size: .
V: TRBV5-1
J: TRBJ1-2

CDR3: CASSLEFGGYTF
DNA: TGTGCCAGCAGTTTGGAGTTCGGGGGCTACACCTTC
D: .
size: .
V: TRBV28
J: TRBJ1-2

CDR3: CASSSGTAFYGYTF
DNA: TGTGCCAGCAGTTCCGGGACAGCCTTTTATGGCTACACCTTC
D: TRBD1
size: .
V: TRBV27
J: TRBJ1-2

CDR3: CASSLVTSGKETQYF
DNA: TGTGCCAGCAGCTTAGTAACTAGCGGAAAAGAGACCCAGTACTTC
D: TRBD2
size: .
V: TRBV7-6
J: TRBJ2-5

CDR3: CASSPGPGTGHYEQYF
DNA: TGCGCCAGCAGCCCAGGACCCGGGACAGGTCACTACGAGCAGTACTTC
D: TRBD1
size: .
V: TRBV5-1
J: TRBJ2-7

CDR3: CASSGTPVVYEQYF
DNA: TGTGCCAGCAGCGGGACTCCCGTTGTCTACGAGCAGTACTTC
D: .
size: .
V: TRBV27
J: TRBJ2-7

CDR3: CASSMLPDRPHTEAFF
DNA: TGTGCCAGTAGTATGCTCCCGGACAGACCTCACACTGAAGCTTTCTTT
D: .
size: .
V: TRBV19
J: TRBJ1-1

CDR3: CASSRSIRGGQYF
DNA: TGTGCCAGCAGTCGGTCCATCCGGGGGGGGCAGTATTTT
D: TRBD2
size: few
V: TRBV27
J: TRBJ2-3

CDR3: CASSLRGRGEQFF
DNA: TGCGCCAGCAGCCTCAGGGGGCGCGGTGAGCAGTTCTTC
D: TRBD1
size: .
V: TRBV10-2
J: TRBJ2-1

CDR3: CASSYGPGLGEQYF
DNA: TGTGCCAGCAGTTACGGACCGGGACTGGGGGAGCAGTACTTC
D: .
size: .
V: TRBV6-2/TRBV6-3
J: TRBJ2-7

CDR3: CASSSGDTFPDTQYF
DNA: TGTGCCAGCAGTTCCGGGGATACCTTCCCAGATACGCAGTATTTT
D: .
size: .
V: TRBV6-2/TRBV6-3
J: TRBJ2-3

CDR3: CASSLMGQGYNEQFF
DNA: TGTGCCAGCAGCTTAATGGGACAGGGGTACAATGAGCAGTTCTTC
D: TRBD1
size: .
V: TRBV7-2
J: TRBJ2-1

CDR3: CASRPGLAGDNEQFF
DNA: TGTGCCAGCAGGCCGGGACTAGCGGGGGACAATGAGCAGTTCTTC
D: TRBD2
size: .
V: TRBV2
J: TRBJ2-1

CDR3: CASSRKDTGGGYTF
DNA: TGTGCCAGTAGTCGGAAGGACACCGGGGGTGGCTACACCTTC
D: .
size: .
V: TRBV19
J: TRBJ1-2

CDR3: CASSSLRGGEQFF
DNA: TGTGCCAGCAGCTCGCTGCGGGGGGGAGAGCAGTTCTTC
D: TRBD2
size: .
V: TRBV11-2
J: TRBJ2-1